This T cell receptor (beta chain) was identified in a study of response to subunit inactivated influenza vaccine. CDR3 size: 15 residues. CDR1 is SGHRS, CDR2 YFSETQ, per germline. Trimming pared 3 bases from V and 0 bases from J, leaving 12 bases between. Study-level points and caveats: Authors proposed each seasonal influenza vaccination draws in few new T cells.

In regard to this clonotype: Its antigen remains unidentified.

Using its own MiXCR run on the RT-PCR reads, TCRdb lists one record per CDR3 protein. Of about 300,000 distinct CDR3 sequences detected, 21% appear once; the ten largest clones hold approximately 10%. The specimen comprised PBMCs from blood, sampled 21 months after vaccination. The chain recombines TRBV5-1 with TRBJ1-2; TRBD1 might be the D (5 bases). The sequence derives from a man aged 50 to 75 who received an inactivated influenza vaccine. The CDR3 reads CASSSGTAANYGYTF. In nucleotides, the CDR3 is TGCGCCAGCAGCTCCGGGACGGCTGCTAACTATGGCTACACCTTC.